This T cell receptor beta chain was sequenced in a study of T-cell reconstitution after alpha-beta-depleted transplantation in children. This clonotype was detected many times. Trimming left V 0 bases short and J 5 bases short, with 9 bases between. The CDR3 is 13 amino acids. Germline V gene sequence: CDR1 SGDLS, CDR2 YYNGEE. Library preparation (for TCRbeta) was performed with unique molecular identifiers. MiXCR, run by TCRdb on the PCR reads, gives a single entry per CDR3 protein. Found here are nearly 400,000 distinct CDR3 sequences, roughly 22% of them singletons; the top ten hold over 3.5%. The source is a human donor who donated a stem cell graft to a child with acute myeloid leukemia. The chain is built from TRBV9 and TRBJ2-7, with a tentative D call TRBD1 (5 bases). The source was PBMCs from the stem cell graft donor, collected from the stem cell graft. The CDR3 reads CASSVGDSNEQYF. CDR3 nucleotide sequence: TGTGCCAGCAGCGTAGGAGACAGCAACGAGCAGTACTTC.